This TCR beta chain was sequenced in a study of technical replicates of blood from a few donors. Germline values: CDR1 SGDLS, CDR2 YYNGEE. Trimming shortened V by 4 bases and J by 1 base, and 8 bases separated the two germline ends. CDR3 length: 13 residues. Sequencing was performed with immunoSEQ multiplex PCR; in TCRdb, only in-frame clones are kept and a portion is missing. The sample contains 50,000 to 70,000 clones, about 95% of which appear only once. The specimen sequenced was PBMCs. The source of this sequence is a human donor in good health. Some clones in this sample may be carry-over from other donors' samples. The chain uses TRBV9 and TRBJ1-2; no firm D call. In DNA, the CDR3 is TGTGCCAGCAGCCCCGGGGATAACTATGGCTACACCTTC. Translated, it gives CASSPGDNYGYTF. Full variable domain (outside the CDR3, taken from reference TRBV9 and TRBJ1-2): DSGVTQTPKHLITATGQRVTLRCSPRSGDLSVYWYQQSLDQGLQFLIQYYNGEERAKGNILERFSAQQFPDLHSELNLSSLELGDSALYFCASSPGDNYGYTFGSGTRLTVV.